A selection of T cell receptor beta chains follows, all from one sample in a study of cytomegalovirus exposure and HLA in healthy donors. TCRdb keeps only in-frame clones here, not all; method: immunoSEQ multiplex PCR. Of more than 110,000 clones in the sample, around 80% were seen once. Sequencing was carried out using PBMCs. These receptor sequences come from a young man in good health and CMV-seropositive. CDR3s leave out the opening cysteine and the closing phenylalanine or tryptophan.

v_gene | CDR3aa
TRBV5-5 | ASSFSPQTSGEQF
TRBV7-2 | ASSLAGTGGGNEQY
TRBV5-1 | ASSFSGGQPQH
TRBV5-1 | ASNRGGQANTGELF
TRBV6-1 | ASSEQNSHGYT
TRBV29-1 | SVAGTGATDTQY
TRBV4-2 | ASSQDFGLAVKNIQY
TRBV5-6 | ASSFRRQDGADTQY
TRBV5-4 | ASKVQGTSYEQY
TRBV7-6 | ASSLELLREQY
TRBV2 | ASRELMNTEAF
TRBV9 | ASSPDYYNEQF
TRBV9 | ASSVVREGGYEQY
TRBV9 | ASSVTLAGHNEQF
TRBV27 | ASRGTIYEQY
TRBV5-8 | ASSRNGLNNEQF
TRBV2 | ASSGERQGAGSPLH
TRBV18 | ASSPAGGSVNTGELF
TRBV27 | ASSSRLAGALGGGNEQF
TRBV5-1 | ASSLTQGFGNTIY
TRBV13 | ASRVGQGIYNSPLH
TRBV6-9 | ASSTLGTGVSEQY
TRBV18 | ASSQNTEAF
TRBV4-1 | ASSPPGSLSSGNTIY
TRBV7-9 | ASSLTGTAGEQY
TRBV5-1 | ASSLGGGSGVYEQY
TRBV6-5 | ASSPTGADTQY
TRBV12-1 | ASSSYLAGVPYNEQF
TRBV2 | AGAGQFVETQY
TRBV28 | ASSRVRSYEQY
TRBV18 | ASSPTIGADYGYT
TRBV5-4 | ASSLLGQANYGYT
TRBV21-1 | ASSKATGTSGTSTDTQY
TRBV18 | ASSPRPSGGAGTDTQY
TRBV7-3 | ASSRVGLAGGPAGELF
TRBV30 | AWRGGKNRNTEAF
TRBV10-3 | AISENAGQLSNQPQH
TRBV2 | ASSALPGGELF
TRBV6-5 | ASSPQGAGEKLF
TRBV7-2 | ASSLGAGGNEKLF
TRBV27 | ASSLLGGARETQY
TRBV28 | ASSFSGQSDYGYT
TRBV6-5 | ASSPSGQGNYGYT
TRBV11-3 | ASSLGKQGYTTYEQY
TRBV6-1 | ASSDWGLTDTQY